The sequence of this TCR beta chain was determined in a study of human T cells and chemical hapten exposure. The wider study: Researchers reported sensitizing a roughly 2 cm by roughly 2 cm upper inner arm skin site with 2% DPC.

This clonotype was counted a few times. What it binds is unknown. The library labeled individual cDNA molecules by adding unique molecular identifiers to them. TCRdb used MiXCR to reprocess the RACE reads, holding one entry per CDR3 protein. The sample lists about 190,000 distinct CDR3 sequences, under 30% seen once, with roughly 2.5% in the top ten. General study findings and limits: No change in TCRs above 1 in 1000 frequency was produced by DPC sensitization.

The CDR3 is made up of 17 amino acids. V was trimmed by 0 bases and J by 3 bases, leaving 15 bases between them. Germline V CDR1 and CDR2: MNHEY, SVGEGT. As to time point: patch test 3, about 24 weeks after DPC sensitization. Noted treatment: therapeutic diphenylcyclopropenone sensitization with weekly scalp DPC. Extraction of total RNA was performed on unfractionated whole blood. Specimen: whole blood, collected in connection with sensitization to the hapten diphenylcyclopropenone (DPC). V and J are TRBV6-2 or TRBV6-3 and TRBJ1-5; D is ambiguous. This receptor was identified in a woman between 40 and 55 years old with alopecia areata. Some clones in this sample may be carry-over from other donors' samples. CDR3 DNA: TGTGCCAGCAGTTACTCGATACTGGCGGGCGCCAATCAGCCCCAGCATTTT. Encoded protein: CASSYSILAGANQPQHF.